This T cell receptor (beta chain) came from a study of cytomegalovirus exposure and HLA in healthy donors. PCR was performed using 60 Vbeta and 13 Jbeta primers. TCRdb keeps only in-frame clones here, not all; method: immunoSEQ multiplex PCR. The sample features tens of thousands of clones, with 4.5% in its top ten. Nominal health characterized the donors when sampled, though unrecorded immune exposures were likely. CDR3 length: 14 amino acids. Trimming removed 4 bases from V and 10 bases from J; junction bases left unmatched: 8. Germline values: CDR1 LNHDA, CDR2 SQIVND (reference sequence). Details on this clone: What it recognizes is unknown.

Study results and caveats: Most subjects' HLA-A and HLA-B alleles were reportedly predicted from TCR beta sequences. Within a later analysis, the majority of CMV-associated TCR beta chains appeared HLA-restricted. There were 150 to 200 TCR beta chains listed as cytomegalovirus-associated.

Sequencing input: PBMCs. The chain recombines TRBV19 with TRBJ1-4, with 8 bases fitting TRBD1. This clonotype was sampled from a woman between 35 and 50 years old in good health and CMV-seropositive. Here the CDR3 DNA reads TGTGCCAGTAGTACGGACAGGGCAATCGGAAAACTGTTTTTT. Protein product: CASSTDRAIGKLFF.